This T cell receptor (beta chain) is drawn from a study of T cell responses to AZD1222 COVID-19 vaccine. For this clone: Its antigen is as yet unknown.

Overall study findings and caveats: White British people made up most donors, females outnumbered males, and clonal diversity was possibly underestimated. Of spike-specific TCRs, nearly half reportedly target regions left unmutated in variants.

TCRdb keeps only in-frame clones here, not all; method: immunoSEQ multiplex PCR. Counted here are roughly 260,000 clones, more than 80% occurring once; the ten biggest clones make up around 0.58%. Germline V gives CDR1 KGHDR, CDR2 SFDVKD. This CDR3 is 14 amino acids long. Trimming took off 7 bases at V and 3 bases at J, with 13 bases between the two ends. The genes are TRBV24-1 and TRBJ2-3; D is uncertain. The sample consisted of peripheral blood, taken on day 0 of AZD1222 vaccination. The clonotype originates from an adult in good health. DNA for the CDR3: TGTGCCACCAGCCGAAGTGGCTGGACAGATACGCAGTATTTT. This translates into CATSRSGWTDTQYF.